These T cell receptor beta chains were read from a single sample in a study of cytomegalovirus exposure and HLA in healthy donors. The protocol was immunoSEQ multiplex PCR, while the TCRdb copy is restricted to in-frame clones and leaves out a portion. The data contain 95,000 to 150,000 clones, approximately 78% of them singletons. Sequencing was done on a sample of PBMCs. Every receptor here comes from a man aged 35-49 years in good health and CMV-seronegative. CDR3s include the opening cysteine and the closing phenylalanine or tryptophan. D genes are given only for firm matches. Expanded clones get a size class; other rows say once, few or many, or leave the size out.

CDR3nt: TGTGCCAGCAGCCCACCAGCGGGGCGGTACGAGCAGTACTTC; CDR3aa: CASSPPAGRYEQYF; j_gene: TRBJ2-7; v_gene: TRBV11-2; abundance: few; len: 14; d_gene: TRBD2
CDR3nt: TGCGCCAGCAGCCCGGGGGGGGGACAAAATGAGCAGTTCTTC; CDR3aa: CASSPGGGQNEQFF; j_gene: TRBJ2-1; v_gene: TRBV5-1; abundance: .; len: 14; d_gene: TRBD2
CDR3nt: TGTGCCAGCAGTGAGACAGGGCGGGGAGGCTACACCTTC; CDR3aa: CASSETGRGGYTF; j_gene: TRBJ1-2; v_gene: TRBV6-1; abundance: .; len: 13; d_gene: TRBD1
CDR3nt: TGTGCCAGCAGCTTAATTAGACAGAATCAAGAGACCCAGTACTTC; CDR3aa: CASSLIRQNQETQYF; j_gene: TRBJ2-5; v_gene: TRBV7-9; abundance: .; len: 15; d_gene: .
CDR3nt: TGTGCCAGCGCCCCACGGGTCCTAGAGACCCAGTACTTC; CDR3aa: CASAPRVLETQYF; j_gene: TRBJ2-5; v_gene: TRBV7-8; abundance: once; len: 13; d_gene: .
CDR3nt: TGTGCCAGCAGCTTAGCTAGTGGGACTAACCTCAAGAGGGGTGAGCAGTTCTTC; CDR3aa: CASSLASGTNLKRGEQFF; j_gene: TRBJ2-1; v_gene: TRBV7-2; abundance: .; len: 18; d_gene: TRBD2
CDR3nt: TGTGCCAGTAGTTCCTTATATCTTCCTCCCCTCCACTTT; CDR3aa: CASSSLYLPPLHF; j_gene: TRBJ1-6; v_gene: TRBV19; abundance: .; len: 13; d_gene: .
CDR3nt: TGTGCCAGCAGCTCAGGGAACGAGCAGTACTTC; CDR3aa: CASSSGNEQYF; j_gene: TRBJ2-7; v_gene: TRBV11-2; abundance: few; len: 11; d_gene: .
CDR3nt: TGCGCCAGCAGCCAAGATCGGGACACTGAAGCTTTCTTT; CDR3aa: CASSQDRDTEAFF; j_gene: TRBJ1-1; v_gene: TRBV4-3; abundance: .; len: 13; d_gene: .
CDR3nt: TGTGCCAGTACTCTAGCGGGGGGGAACTCAGATACGCAGTATTTT; CDR3aa: CASTLAGGNSDTQYF; j_gene: TRBJ2-3; v_gene: TRBV7-6; abundance: few; len: 15; d_gene: TRBD2
CDR3nt: TGTGCCAGCAGCTTAGGGATCGGGGTTGAGACCCAGTACTTC; CDR3aa: CASSLGIGVETQYF; j_gene: TRBJ2-5; v_gene: TRBV11-3; abundance: .; len: 14; d_gene: .
CDR3nt: TGTGCCAGCAGCTCTCGAGGGGGGACAGACGGCACAGATACGCAGTATTTT; CDR3aa: CASSSRGGTDGTDTQYF; j_gene: TRBJ2-3; v_gene: TRBV7-9; abundance: .; len: 17; d_gene: .
CDR3nt: TGTGCCAGCAGGATCCCGGGACAGGGGGATGGCTACACCTTC; CDR3aa: CASRIPGQGDGYTF; j_gene: TRBJ1-2; v_gene: TRBV6-5; abundance: .; len: 14; d_gene: TRBD1
CDR3nt: TGTGCCAGCAGCTTAGTCGGCGCGGGACAGGGTATTATGGCTTTCTTT; CDR3aa: CASSLVGAGQGIMAFF; j_gene: TRBJ1-1; v_gene: TRBV7-9; abundance: .; len: 16; d_gene: TRBD1
CDR3nt: TGTGCCAGCAGTTTCCGGGACAGGGGATACACCGGGGAGCTGTTTTTT; CDR3aa: CASSFRDRGYTGELFF; j_gene: TRBJ2-2; v_gene: TRBV27; abundance: .; len: 16; d_gene: TRBD1
CDR3nt: TGTGCCAGCAGTGAATCAGGGGATGGAACACCCCTCCACTTT; CDR3aa: CASSESGDGTPLHF; j_gene: TRBJ1-6; v_gene: TRBV6-1; abundance: .; len: 14; d_gene: .
CDR3nt: TGTGCCAGCAGCTCCCTTGTGCCCGGACTAGCGGCCAATGAGCAGTTCTTC; CDR3aa: CASSSLVPGLAANEQFF; j_gene: TRBJ2-1; v_gene: TRBV11-3; abundance: .; len: 17; d_gene: TRBD2
CDR3nt: TGTGCCAGCAGCTTCGTTCCTACGCAGGGGGCTGCGAACACCGGGGAGCTGTTTTTT; CDR3aa: CASSFVPTQGAANTGELFF; j_gene: TRBJ2-2; v_gene: TRBV5-8; abundance: .; len: 19; d_gene: TRBD1
CDR3nt: TGCGCCAGCAGCTTGGACTACTCCGGGGAGCTGTTTTTT; CDR3aa: CASSLDYSGELFF; j_gene: TRBJ2-2; v_gene: TRBV5-1; abundance: .; len: 13; d_gene: .
CDR3nt: TGTGCCAGCACCGCTCCGGGGGCTGGAAACACCATATATTTT; CDR3aa: CASTAPGAGNTIYF; j_gene: TRBJ1-3; v_gene: TRBV6-6; abundance: once; len: 14; d_gene: .
CDR3nt: TGTGCCAGCAGCTTAGGCGGGAGCGCAGATACGCAGTATTTT; CDR3aa: CASSLGGSADTQYF; j_gene: TRBJ2-3; v_gene: TRBV7-3; abundance: .; len: 14; d_gene: TRBD2
CDR3nt: TGCGCCAGCAGCTTGGTAGCTAGCGGGGGCTACGAGCAGTACTTC; CDR3aa: CASSLVASGGYEQYF; j_gene: TRBJ2-7; v_gene: TRBV5-1; abundance: .; len: 15; d_gene: TRBD2
CDR3nt: TGTGCCAGCAGTCCCCGACAGGGACGAGCTAACTATGGCTACACCTTC; CDR3aa: CASSPRQGRANYGYTF; j_gene: TRBJ1-2; v_gene: TRBV27; abundance: .; len: 16; d_gene: TRBD1
CDR3nt: TGTGCCAGCAGCGCGGGAGCGGGGGGCATCTACGAGCAGTACTTC; CDR3aa: CASSAGAGGIYEQYF; j_gene: TRBJ2-7; v_gene: TRBV7-2; abundance: .; len: 15; d_gene: TRBD2
CDR3nt: TGTGCCAGCAGTGCCCAGGGACTAGCGGGAGCCTACGAGCAGTACTTC; CDR3aa: CASSAQGLAGAYEQYF; j_gene: TRBJ2-7; v_gene: TRBV27; abundance: .; len: 16; d_gene: TRBD2
CDR3nt: TGTGCCAGCAGAAGGGGCCCCCCGAACACTGAAGCTTTCTTT; CDR3aa: CASRRGPPNTEAFF; j_gene: TRBJ1-1; v_gene: TRBV27; abundance: .; len: 14; d_gene: .
CDR3nt: TGTGCCAGCAGCTTACATCAAAACACTGAAGCTTTCTTT; CDR3aa: CASSLHQNTEAFF; j_gene: TRBJ1-1; v_gene: TRBV11-2; abundance: .; len: 13; d_gene: .
CDR3nt: TGTGCCAGCAGTTACTCTCCGGGTCAGCCCCAGCATTTT; CDR3aa: CASSYSPGQPQHF; j_gene: TRBJ1-5; v_gene: TRBV6-5; abundance: .; len: 13; d_gene: .
CDR3nt: TGCGCCAGCAGTGAATGGGCGTTTGGCTACACCTTC; CDR3aa: CASSEWAFGYTF; j_gene: TRBJ1-2; v_gene: TRBV10-2; abundance: few; len: 12; d_gene: .
CDR3nt: TGTGCCCGTGGACTGTCCAGAGTTACGAACACCGGGGAGCTGTTTTTT; CDR3aa: CARGLSRVTNTGELFF; j_gene: TRBJ2-2; v_gene: TRBV30; abundance: .; len: 16; d_gene: .
CDR3nt: TGTGCCAGCAGTTTAGGGGGGGTGAATACCCAGTACTTC; CDR3aa: CASSLGGVNTQYF; j_gene: TRBJ2-5; v_gene: TRBV28; abundance: .; len: 13; d_gene: TRBD2
CDR3nt: TGCGCCAGCAGCCAAGGGCAAGGACAGGATGATTCCTATGGCTACACCTTC; CDR3aa: CASSQGQGQDDSYGYTF; j_gene: TRBJ1-2; v_gene: TRBV4-3; abundance: .; len: 17; d_gene: TRBD1
CDR3nt: TGCGCCAGCAGCTTGGGACTAAGAGCCGGGACTAATGAAAAACTGTTTTTT; CDR3aa: CASSLGLRAGTNEKLFF; j_gene: TRBJ1-4; v_gene: TRBV5-1; abundance: once; len: 17; d_gene: .
CDR3nt: TGTGCCAGCAGTTTGTTTGCGGGGCTCGTGGGAGAGCAGTACTTC; CDR3aa: CASSLFAGLVGEQYF; j_gene: TRBJ2-7; v_gene: TRBV27; abundance: .; len: 15; d_gene: .
CDR3nt: TGTGCCAGCAGTTATAAGATGGCCGCCGGGAACTATGGCTACACCTTC; CDR3aa: CASSYKMAAGNYGYTF; j_gene: TRBJ1-2; v_gene: TRBV27; abundance: .; len: 16; d_gene: .
CDR3nt: TGTGCCAGCAGCCCGGGACAGGGGGCTGGCTACACCTTC; CDR3aa: CASSPGQGAGYTF; j_gene: TRBJ1-2; v_gene: TRBV6-5; abundance: .; len: 13; d_gene: TRBD1
CDR3nt: TGTGCCAGCAGCTTAGATAGGGGGCTGAGCAATCAGCCCCAGCATTTT; CDR3aa: CASSLDRGLSNQPQHF; j_gene: TRBJ1-5; v_gene: TRBV7-8; abundance: few; len: 16; d_gene: TRBD1
CDR3nt: TGTGCCTGGAGAGCACAGGGGGTCGTCAATGAAAAACTGTTTTTT; CDR3aa: CAWRAQGVVNEKLFF; j_gene: TRBJ1-4; v_gene: TRBV30; abundance: .; len: 15; d_gene: TRBD1
CDR3nt: TGTGCCAGCAGCTTGGGCCGCTCCAATGAGCAGTTCTTC; CDR3aa: CASSLGRSNEQFF; j_gene: TRBJ2-1; v_gene: TRBV11-3; abundance: .; len: 13; d_gene: .
CDR3nt: TGCGCCAGCAGCTTGCTTCAGGGAGATACGCAGTATTTT; CDR3aa: CASSLLQGDTQYF; j_gene: TRBJ2-3; v_gene: TRBV5-1; abundance: .; len: 13; d_gene: .
CDR3nt: TGTGCCAGCAGTTTAGTCGGAGAACAAGAGACCCAGTACTTC; CDR3aa: CASSLVGEQETQYF; j_gene: TRBJ2-5; v_gene: TRBV28; abundance: .; len: 14; d_gene: .
CDR3nt: TGTGCCGGGGGACAGGGAACCGTCCTTGGCTACACCTTC; CDR3aa: CAGGQGTVLGYTF; j_gene: TRBJ1-2; v_gene: TRBV6-6; abundance: .; len: 13; d_gene: TRBD1
CDR3nt: TGCGCCAGCAGCTTGACACAGGGGGCCAAAAACAGTCAGTACTTC; CDR3aa: CASSLTQGAKNSQYF; j_gene: TRBJ2-4; v_gene: TRBV5-1; abundance: once; len: 15; d_gene: TRBD1
CDR3nt: TGTGCCAGCAGCTTAGAGCCAGGGGATAACTATGGCTACACCTTC; CDR3aa: CASSLEPGDNYGYTF; j_gene: TRBJ1-2; v_gene: TRBV7-6; abundance: .; len: 15; d_gene: .
CDR3nt: TGTGCCAGCAGCTTATCGCTAGGAACAGATACGCAGTATTTT; CDR3aa: CASSLSLGTDTQYF; j_gene: TRBJ2-3; v_gene: TRBV7-9; abundance: .; len: 14; d_gene: .
CDR3nt: TGCGCCAGCAGCTCGGGACTCGTCACTGATCCCTCGTACTTC; CDR3aa: CASSSGLVTDPSYF; j_gene: TRBJ2-7; v_gene: TRBV5-1; abundance: .; len: 14; d_gene: .
CDR3nt: TGTGCCGGCAGCGTAGAAGGCAGGGGGATCCAAGAGACCCAGTACTTC; CDR3aa: CAGSVEGRGIQETQYF; j_gene: TRBJ2-5; v_gene: TRBV9; abundance: .; len: 16; d_gene: TRBD1
CDR3nt: TGTGCCAGCGAAAGCGGGAGGGGAACCTACGAGCAGTACTTC; CDR3aa: CASESGRGTYEQYF; j_gene: TRBJ2-7; v_gene: TRBV27; abundance: .; len: 14; d_gene: TRBD2
CDR3nt: TGTGCCAGCAGCCCCCTGGCGGGAGGGACCACAGATACGCAGTATTTT; CDR3aa: CASSPLAGGTTDTQYF; j_gene: TRBJ2-3; v_gene: TRBV5-4; abundance: .; len: 16; d_gene: TRBD2
CDR3nt: TGTGCCAGCAGTCTGCGGGAGAACCAAGAGACCCAGTACTTC; CDR3aa: CASSLRENQETQYF; j_gene: TRBJ2-5; v_gene: TRBV2; abundance: .; len: 14; d_gene: TRBD2
CDR3nt: TGTGCCAGCAGTGAAATTTGGGAGTTCGCAGATACGCAGTATTTT; CDR3aa: CASSEIWEFADTQYF; j_gene: TRBJ2-3; v_gene: TRBV6-1; abundance: .; len: 15; d_gene: .
CDR3nt: TGTGCCAGCAGCGGAACAGGGGCTAGTCAGCCCCAGCATTTT; CDR3aa: CASSGTGASQPQHF; j_gene: TRBJ1-5; v_gene: TRBV9; abundance: .; len: 14; d_gene: TRBD1